This T cell receptor (beta chain) was sequenced during a study of shared clonotypes between healthy human individuals. Across the study: Contributing individuals were a couple of females and a few males aged 18 to 49.

General study findings and limits: Against clonotypes common to all four donors, non-shared ones had lower generation probabilities.

Using immunoSEQ multiplex PCR, the repertoire was profiled, and TCRdb retains in-frame clones only, with some absent. The profile shows around 2.5 million clones, 90% to 95% of them singletons. This clone was seen a single time. Its antigen is as yet unknown. CDR1 and CDR2 (germline): SGHTA, FQGNSA. CDR3 length: 13 amino acids. The V end was cut by 6 bases, the J end by 4 bases, with 11 bases between. What was sequenced was naive CD4+ T cells from PBMCs. Subset given: CD45RA+ positively selected. The clonotype comes from a young man in good health. Some clones in this sample may be carry-over from other donors' samples. The chain joins TRBV7-2 to TRBJ2-3; D is ambiguous. This CDR3 reads CASSRKVSDTQYF. Written as DNA, the CDR3 is TGTGCCAGCAGTCGCAAGGTTTCAGATACGCAGTATTTT.